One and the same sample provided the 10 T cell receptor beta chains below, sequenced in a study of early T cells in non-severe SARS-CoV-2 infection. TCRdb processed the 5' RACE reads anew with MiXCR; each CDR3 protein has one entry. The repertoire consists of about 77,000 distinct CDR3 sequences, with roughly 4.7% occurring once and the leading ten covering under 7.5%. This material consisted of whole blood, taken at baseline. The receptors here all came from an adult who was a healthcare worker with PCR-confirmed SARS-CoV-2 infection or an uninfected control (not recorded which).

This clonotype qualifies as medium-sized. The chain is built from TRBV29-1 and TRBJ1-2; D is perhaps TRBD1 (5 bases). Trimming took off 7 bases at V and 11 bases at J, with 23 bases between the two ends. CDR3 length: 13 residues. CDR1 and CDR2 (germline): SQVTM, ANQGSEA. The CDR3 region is CSAWDGVIGAYTF. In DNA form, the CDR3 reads TGCAGCGCCTGGGACGGCGTTATCGGAGCATACACCTTC.

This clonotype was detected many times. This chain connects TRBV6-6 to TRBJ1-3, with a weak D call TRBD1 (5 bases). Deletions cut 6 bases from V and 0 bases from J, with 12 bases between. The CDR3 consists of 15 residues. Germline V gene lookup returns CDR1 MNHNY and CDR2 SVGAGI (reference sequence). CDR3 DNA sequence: TGTGCCAGCAGGGGGGGTTCTAGCTCTGGAAACACCATATATTTT. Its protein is CASRGGSSSGNTIYF.

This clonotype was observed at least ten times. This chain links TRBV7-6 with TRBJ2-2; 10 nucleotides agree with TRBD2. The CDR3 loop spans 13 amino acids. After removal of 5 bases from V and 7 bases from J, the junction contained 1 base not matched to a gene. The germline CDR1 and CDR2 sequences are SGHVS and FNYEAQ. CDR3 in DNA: TGTGCCAGCAGCCGGACTAGCGGCGGGGAGCTGTTTTTT. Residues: CASSRTSGGELFF.

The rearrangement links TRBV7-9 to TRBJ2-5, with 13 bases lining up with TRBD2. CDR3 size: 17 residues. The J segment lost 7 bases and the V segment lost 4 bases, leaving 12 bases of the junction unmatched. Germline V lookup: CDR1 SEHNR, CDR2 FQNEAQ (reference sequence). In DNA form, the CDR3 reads TGTGCCAGCAGCTCATCTCCCGGGACTAGCGGGATCAGGACCCAGTACTTC. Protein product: CASSSSPGTSGIRTQYF. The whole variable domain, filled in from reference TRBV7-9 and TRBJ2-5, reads DTGVSQNPRHKITKRGQNVTFRCDPISEHNRLYWYRQTLGQGPEFLTYFQNEAQLEKSRLLSDRFSAERPKGSFSTLEIQRTEQGDSAMYLCASSSSPGTSGIRTQYFGPGTRLLVL.

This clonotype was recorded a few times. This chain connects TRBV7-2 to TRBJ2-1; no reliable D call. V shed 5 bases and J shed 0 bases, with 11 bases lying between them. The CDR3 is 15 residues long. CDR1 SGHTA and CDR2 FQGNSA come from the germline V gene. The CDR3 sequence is CASSRPTNSYNEQFF. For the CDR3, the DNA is TGTGCCAGCAGCCGTCCTACCAACTCCTACAATGAGCAGTTCTTC.

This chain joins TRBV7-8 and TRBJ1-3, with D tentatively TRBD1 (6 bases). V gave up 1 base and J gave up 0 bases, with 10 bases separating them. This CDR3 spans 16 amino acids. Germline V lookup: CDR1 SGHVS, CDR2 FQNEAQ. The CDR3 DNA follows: TGTGCCAGCAGCTTAGGGGGGGCCTCCTCTGGAAACACCATATATTTT. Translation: CASSLGGASSGNTIYF. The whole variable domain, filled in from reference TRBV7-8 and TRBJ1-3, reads GAGVSQSPRYKVAKRGQDVALRCDPISGHVSLFWYQQALGQGPEFLTYFQNEAQLDKSGLPSDRFFAERPEGSVSTLKIQRTQQEDSAVYLCASSLGGASSGNTIYFGEGSWLTVV.

The chain's CDR3 is CASSSFVGDLTEAFF. The DNA for the CDR3 is TGTGCCAGCAGTTCATTTGTAGGGGATCTCACTGAAGCTTTCTTT. This rearrangement joins TRBV2 to TRBJ1-1, with D perhaps TRBD1 (5 bases). This CDR3 has 15 amino acids. In germline, CDR1 is SNHLY, CDR2 FYNNEI. V was cut by 5 bases and J by 4 bases, with 17 bases left in between.

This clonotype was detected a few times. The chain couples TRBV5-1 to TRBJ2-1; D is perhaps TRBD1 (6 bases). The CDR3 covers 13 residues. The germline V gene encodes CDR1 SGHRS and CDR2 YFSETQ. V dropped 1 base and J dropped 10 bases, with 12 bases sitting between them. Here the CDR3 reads CASSLRLGAEQFF. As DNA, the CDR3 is TGCGCCAGCAGCTTGAGGTTGGGGGCGGAGCAGTTCTTC.

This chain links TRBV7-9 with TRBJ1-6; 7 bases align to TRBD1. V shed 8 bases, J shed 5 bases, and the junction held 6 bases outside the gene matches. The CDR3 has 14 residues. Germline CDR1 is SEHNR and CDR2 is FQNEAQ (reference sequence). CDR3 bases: TGTGCCAGCGGTACAGGGGTAAATAATTCACCCCTCCACTTT. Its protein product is CASGTGVNNSPLHF. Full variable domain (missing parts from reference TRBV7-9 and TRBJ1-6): DTGVSQNPRHKITKRGQNVTFRCDPISEHNRLYWYRQTLGQGPEFLTYFQNEAQLEKSRLLSDRFSAERPKGSFSTLEIQRTEQGDSAMYLCASGTGVNNSPLHFGNGTRLTVT.

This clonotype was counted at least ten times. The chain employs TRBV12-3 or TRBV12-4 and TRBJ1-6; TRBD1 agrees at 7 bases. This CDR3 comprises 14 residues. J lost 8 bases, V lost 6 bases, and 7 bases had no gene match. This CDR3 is CASSPGQKDSPLHF. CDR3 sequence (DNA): TGTGCCAGCAGCCCGGGACAGAAGGATTCACCCCTCCACTTT.